This TCR beta chain comes out of a study of shared clonotypes between healthy human individuals. The V gene's germline CDR1 is LNHNV and CDR2 YYDKDF (reference sequence). Trimming at V came to 0 bases and at J to 2 bases, leaving 15 bases not matched to a gene. The CDR3 covers 21 residues. Clones were read by immunoSEQ multiplex PCR, and TCRdb kept only the in-frame ones, dropping some. The sample lists about 120,000 clones; about 71% were seen once. The sequenced material came from memory CD8+ T cells sorted from blood. The subset: CD45RO+ cells pooled with CCR7-negative TemRA cells. The sequence was collected from a woman in her twenties or thirties in good health. V is TRBV15 and J is TRBJ2-7, with TRBD2 matching over 14 bases. CDR3 region: CATSRDLSAGLAGEGTYEQYF. The CDR3 DNA follows: TGTGCCACCAGCAGAGACCTGAGTGCGGGACTAGCGGGAGAGGGGACCTACGAGCAGTACTTC.